Listed here are 10 T cell receptor beta chains from one sample, sequenced in a study of cytomegalovirus exposure and HLA in healthy donors (dated by TCRdb to the late 2010s). The protocol used for the library was the immunoSEQ multiplex PCR assay. The multiplex PCR relied on a mix of 60 forward primers for TCR Vbeta segments and 13 reverse primers for TCR Jbeta segments. In its TCRdb copy, this immuneACCESS table keeps in-frame sequences only and misses some clones. Where compared with another copy, unresolved V genes explain less than half of these, and the others have no known cause. The sample contains under 200,000 clones, 80% of them found a single time. The ten top clones hold around 5.7% of the sample. The sequencing input was PBMCs. These receptors came from a man in his forties in good health and CMV-seronegative.

The sample holds a few counts of this clone. The rearrangement joins TRBV2 to TRBJ1-4; 9 positions agree with TRBD1. CDR1 SNHLY and CDR2 FYNNEI come from the germline V gene. This CDR3 spans 14 amino acids. The junction had 7 bases not matched to a gene; V was cut back by 6 bases and J by 8 bases. CDR3 DNA: TGTGCCAGCAGAGCGGACAGGGGAATCGAAAAACTGTTTTTT. Encoded protein: CASRADRGIEKLFF.

The rearrangement uses TRBV19 and TRBJ1-4; 9 nucleotides align to TRBD1. The V segment lost 3 bases and the J segment 8 bases; nucleotides outside the gene matches: 7. Germline CDR1 reads LNHDA; CDR2 reads SQIVND (reference sequence). This CDR3 is built from 15 residues. In nucleotides, the CDR3 is TGTGCCAGTAGTATCGGGACAGGGACCGAGGAAAAACTGTTTTTT. Residues: CASSIGTGTEEKLFF.

The rearrangement joins TRBV6-6 to TRBJ2-1; 11 nucleotides match TRBD2. This CDR3 is 14 amino acids long. Germline V gene data show CDR1 as MNHNY and CDR2 as SVGAGI (reference sequence). Losses at the gene ends were 5 bases for V and 7 bases for J; bases not matched to a gene: 4. CDR3 protein: CASSGRTSGNEQFF. Here the CDR3 DNA reads TGTGCCAGCAGTGGGAGGACTAGCGGGAATGAGCAGTTCTTC.

The CDR3 bases are TGTGCCAGCAGCTCTTACCGGGACACAGGTGAAGCTTTCTTT. Amino acid sequence: CASSSYRDTGEAFF. The rearrangement uses TRBV7-2 and TRBJ1-1; perhaps TRBD1 as D (6 bases). Between the trimmed V and J ends, which lost 4 bases and 7 bases, there was a span of 16 bases. CDR1 and CDR2 from the germline V gene are SGHTA and FQGNSA. There are 14 residues in the CDR3.

The chain's CDR3 is CASSPRQGRSSGANVLTF. The CDR3 coding sequence is TGTGCCAGCAGCCCAAGACAGGGCAGGTCCTCTGGGGCCAACGTCCTGACTTTC. V and J are TRBV7-9 and TRBJ2-6; 7 positions match TRBD1. The CDR3 has 18 residues. V shed 5 bases, J shed 0 bases, and the junction held 10 bases outside the gene matches. CDR1 and CDR2 from the germline V gene are SEHNR and FQNEAQ (reference sequence).

This chain joins TRBV6-1 and TRBJ2-4; TRBD1 agrees at 9 bases. The CDR3 spans 14 residues. V gave up 4 bases and J gave up 8 bases; unmatched junction bases: 6. CDR1 is MNHNS and CDR2 is SASEGT in the germline V gene. CDR3 DNA sequence: TGTGCCAGCAGTGCTGAACAGGGGGCATACATTCAGTACTTC. It yields the protein CASSAEQGAYIQYF.

The CDR3 sequence is CASRSGGTPYEQYF. CDR3 bases: TGTGCCAGCAGGTCCGGCGGGACCCCCTACGAGCAGTACTTC. The chain links TRBV5-4 to TRBJ2-7; a possible D gene is TRBD2 (6 bases). Germline V gene lookup returns CDR1 SGHNT and CDR2 YYREEE (reference sequence). Trimming stripped 5 bases from V and 2 bases from J, with 14 bases between. The CDR3 loop spans 14 amino acids.

This clone was seen a few times. This sequence joins TRBV5-1 and TRBJ2-7; 8 bases map to TRBD1. The CDR3 has 14 residues. Germline CDR1 is SGHRS and CDR2 is YFSETQ. The V and J ends lost 5 bases and 4 bases, in that order; junction bases with no gene match: 8. In DNA, the CDR3 is TGCGCCAGCAGATATGGACAGGGAAATTACGAGCAGTACTTC. Its translation is CASRYGQGNYEQYF.

The chain has TRBV5-6 and TRBJ1-2, with a possible D match to TRBD1 (6 bases). CDR3 length: 15 amino acids. The germline CDR1 and CDR2 sequences are SGHDT and YYEEEE. Trimming removed 2 bases at V and 2 bases at J, with 13 bases between. CDR3 amino acids: CASSFGTPTNYGYTF. Written as DNA, the CDR3 is TGTGCCAGCAGCTTCGGGACACCTACGAACTATGGCTACACCTTC.

Of note for this clone: Other nucleotide sequences from this sample produce the same CDR3. The genes are TRBV29-1 and TRBJ1-1, with D unresolved. Germline lookup yields CDR1 SQVTM and CDR2 ANQGSEA. CDR3 length equals 16 residues. The V end was cut by 6 bases, the J end by 1 base, with 21 bases between. This chain's CDR3 is CSVKRAGFSGNTEAFF. CDR3 nucleotides: TGCAGCGTAAAACGGGCTGGTTTCAGCGGGAACACTGAAGCTTTCTTT.